Each of the 27 T cell receptor beta chains below was sequenced from the same sample in a study of blood T cell repertoires in COVID-19. Only in-frame clones appear in the TCRdb table, and some are missing; sequencing was by immunoSEQ multiplex PCR. The sample carries approximately 330,000 clones, just over 85% recorded once. Material: PBMCs or T cells enriched from blood (not recorded which). The receptors were gathered from a woman between 40 and 55 years old with acute COVID-19.

The CDR3 sequence: CASSSHRDNSPLHF. CDR3 bases: TGTGCCAGTAGTTCCCACAGGGATAATTCACCCCTCCACTTT. The chain employs TRBV19 and TRBJ1-6; the D gene is possibly TRBD1 (6 bases). CDR3 length: 14 residues. V lost 5 bases to trimming and J lost 5 bases, with 10 bases between them. Germline V CDR1 and CDR2: LNHDA, SQIVND (reference sequence).

This chain joins TRBV28 and TRBJ1-2; no reliable D call. This CDR3 comprises 16 residues. V was clipped by 6 bases and J by 7 bases, with 24 bases between them. CDR1 MDHEN and CDR2 SYDVKM come from the germline V gene. The CDR3 loop is CASRVGAAGTSFGYTF. As DNA, the CDR3 is TGTGCCAGCAGGGTAGGAGCCGCGGGCACCTCCTTTGGCTACACCTTC.

This sequence joins TRBV4-2 and TRBJ1-1; unclear D gene. The CDR3 is 13 residues long. CDR1 and CDR2 (germline): LGHNA, YNFKEQ. Trimming cost V 3 bases and J 1 base, with 6 bases left between them. CDR3 sequence: CASSQLENTEAFF. DNA for the CDR3: TGTGCCAGCAGCCAGTTAGAGAACACTGAAGCTTTCTTT.

The chain employs TRBV5-1 and TRBJ1-4; no clear D. Trimming removed 5 bases from V and 1 base from J, with 12 bases in between. CDR3 length: 15 residues. The germline CDR1 and CDR2 sequences are SGHRS and YFSETQ. DNA of the CDR3: TGCGCCAGCAGTAGGAATCAGGAAACTAATGAAAAACTGTTTTTT. Its protein is CASSRNQETNEKLFF. The full variable domain, completed using reference TRBV5-1 and TRBJ1-4, is KAGVTQTPRYLIKTRGQQVTLSCSPISGHRSVSWYQQTPGQGLQFLFEYFSETQRNKGNFPGRFSGRQFSNSRSEMNVSTLELGDSALYLCASSRNQETNEKLFFGSGTQLSVL.

This clone has ten or more counts. J is TRBJ2-5 and V is TRBV3-1 (or the pseudogene TRBV3-2); D possibly corresponds to TRBD1 (5 bases). The CDR3 is made up of 14 amino acids. V lost 0 bases to trimming and J lost 4 bases, with 9 bases between them. Germline V gives CDR1 LGHDT, CDR2 YNNKEL (reference sequence). As DNA, the CDR3 is TGTGCCAGCAGCCAAGACTCTAGGGGAGAGACCCAGTACTTC. It codes for CASSQDSRGETQYF.

The chain has TRBV14 and TRBJ1-6; no definite D call. Germline-derived CDR1 and CDR2 are SGHDN and FVKESK. The CDR3 loop spans 13 amino acids. Trimming took 5 bases from V and 4 from J, leaving 6 bases between them. This chain's CDR3 is CASSLTYNSPLHF. The DNA for the CDR3 is TGTGCCAGCAGCTTAACTTATAATTCACCCCTCCACTTT.

This sequence joins TRBV27 and TRBJ2-1; D is possibly TRBD1 (6 bases). CDR1 and CDR2 (germline): MNHEY, SMNVEV (reference sequence). The length of the CDR3 is 15 residues. V was clipped by 3 bases and J by 6 bases, with 15 bases between them. In nucleotides, the CDR3 is TGTGCCAGCAGTTTGACAGGTCTTTTTGGCAATGAGCAGTTCTTC. It is translated as CASSLTGLFGNEQFF.

This clone came up a few times. The chain is built from TRBV7-9 and TRBJ1-1; possible D gene TRBD1, 5 bases. Per the germline V gene, CDR1 is SEHNR and CDR2 is FQNEAQ (reference sequence). The V end lost 1 base, the J end lost 1 base, and 13 bases lay between the germline ends. There are 16 residues in the CDR3. Written as DNA, the CDR3 is TGTGCCAGCAGCTTAGGAACAGGTGAGACGAACACTGAAGCTTTCTTT. Its translation: CASSLGTGETNTEAFF.

This sequence joins TRBV19 and TRBJ1-2; the match to TRBD1 covers 7 bases. Germline CDR1 LNHDA, CDR2 SQIVND (reference sequence). This CDR3 spans 15 amino acids. V shed 6 bases and J 4 bases; nucleotides not matched to a gene: 11. The CDR3 coding sequence is TGTGCCAGTAGCGCGACAGGGAATTGGGGCTATGGCTACACCTTC. Amino acid sequence: CASSATGNWGYGYTF.

The rearrangement joins TRBV7-2 to TRBJ1-5; a possible D gene is TRBD1 (5 bases). The CDR3 runs to 13 residues. Per the germline V gene, CDR1 is SGHTA and CDR2 is FQGNSA. Trimming removed 4 bases at V and 7 bases at J, with 11 bases between. CDR3 in amino acids: CASSWRGGQPQHF. The CDR3 region has the DNA TGTGCCAGCAGCTGGAGGGGAGGCCAGCCCCAGCATTTT. Based on the CDR3 plus reference TRBV7-2 and TRBJ1-5, the full variable domain is GAGVSQSPSNKVTEKGKDVELRCDPISGHTALYWYRQSLGQGLEFLIYFQGNSAPDKSGLPSDRFSAERTGGSVSTLTIQRTQQEDSAVYLCASSWRGGQPQHFGDGTRLSIL.

The chain combines TRBV24-1 with TRBJ2-3, with 10 bases that match TRBD2. CDR3 size: 20 residues. Losses at the gene ends were 4 bases for V and 4 bases for J; bases not matched to a gene: 19. Looked up from germline, CDR1 is KGHDR and CDR2 is SFDVKD. The CDR3 is CATSDSRRYLAGVRPDTQYF. The CDR3 region has the DNA TGTGCCACCAGTGACTCTCGACGATATCTAGCGGGAGTCCGTCCAGATACGCAGTATTTT.

This rearrangement joins TRBV5-1 to TRBJ2-5, with 10 positions matching TRBD1. Germline V gene lookup returns CDR1 SGHRS and CDR2 YFSETQ. The CDR3 sequence is 17 residues long. V was pared by 0 bases and J by 2 bases, with 7 bases of the junction left unmatched. Written as DNA, the CDR3 is TGCGCCAGCAGCTTGGCCGGACAGGGGGTTGTTCAAGAGACCCAGTACTTC. Its protein is CASSLAGQGVVQETQYF.

The V and J genes are TRBV10-3 and TRBJ1-6; D remains unclear. This CDR3 contains 11 residues. Germline V gene sequence: CDR1 ENHRY, CDR2 SYGVKD. V dropped 0 bases and J dropped 12 bases, with 3 bases sitting between them. The CDR3 nucleotides read TGTGCCATCAGTGAGTCCGGACCCCTCCACTTT. The encoded protein is CAISESGPLHF.

The V gene is TRBV4-2, the J gene TRBJ2-7, with 7 bases that match TRBD1. CDR3 length equals 15 residues. The J segment lost 3 bases and the V segment lost 0 bases, leaving 5 bases of the junction unmatched. CDR1 is LGHNA and CDR2 is YNFKEQ in the germline V gene. This CDR3 reads CASSQETGVGYEQYF. DNA of the CDR3: TGTGCCAGCAGCCAAGAAACAGGGGTAGGCTACGAGCAGTACTTC.

This chain uses TRBV14 with TRBJ2-2; TRBD2 agrees at 9 bases. Germline assignment: CDR1 SGHDN and CDR2 FVKESK. V lost 8 bases and J lost 3; bases outside the gene matches: 10. This CDR3 contains 16 residues. The CDR3: CASQRASGTYTGELFF. As DNA, the CDR3 is TGTGCCAGCCAGAGGGCTAGCGGGACTTACACCGGGGAGCTGTTTTTT.

This chain's CDR3 is CASRMGAGGSNEQFF. The DNA for the CDR3 is TGTGCCAGCCGTATGGGGGCGGGAGGTTCTAATGAGCAGTTCTTC. The chain is built from TRBV19 and TRBJ2-1; 8 nucleotides agree with TRBD2. Germline CDR1 and CDR2: LNHDA and SQIVND (reference sequence). The V gene end was trimmed by 9 bases and the J gene end by 7 bases; junction bases not matched to a gene: 14. The CDR3 runs to 15 residues.

The chain couples TRBV4-3 to TRBJ2-1, with 11 bases matching TRBD2. The CDR3 is 18 amino acids. Germline CDR1 LGHNA, CDR2 YSLEER. Losses at the gene ends were 0 bases for V and 0 bases for J; bases not matched to a gene: 4. The CDR3 region is CASSQEITSGSSYNEQFF. CDR3 nucleotide sequence: TGCGCCAGCAGCCAAGAAATCACTAGCGGGAGCTCCTACAATGAGCAGTTCTTC.

This chain connects TRBV6-1 to TRBJ1-1, with D unresolved. The CDR3 loop spans 14 amino acids. Trimming cost V 3 bases and J 2 bases, with 10 bases left between them. Germline CDR1 MNHNS, CDR2 SASEGT. The CDR3, as DNA: TGTGCCAGCAGTGACCGGGTATATAACACTGAAGCTTTCTTT. Amino acid sequence: CASSDRVYNTEAFF.

In this sample, this clone turned up once. This chain links TRBV10-3 with TRBJ1-1, with TRBD1 identical over 10 bases. V trimming: 5 bases; J trimming: 4 bases; junction bases outside the gene matches: 7. Germline V gene sequence: CDR1 ENHRY, CDR2 SYGVKD. The length of the CDR3 is 15 residues. The CDR3: CAISTRDRGFTEAFF. The DNA of the CDR3 is TGTGCCATCAGTACCCGGGACAGGGGTTTCACTGAAGCTTTCTTT.

This chain connects TRBV12-3 or TRBV12-4 to TRBJ2-1, with D uncertain. V was pared by 5 bases and J by 6 bases, with 8 bases between. The CDR3 totals 12 residues. CDR3 residues: CASSPYSNEQFF. The CDR3 bases are TGTGCCAGCAGTCCCTATTCCAATGAGCAGTTCTTC.

The J gene is TRBJ1-1, the V gene TRBV6-2 or TRBV6-3; 7 nucleotides agree with TRBD1. J lost 0 bases, V lost 2 bases, and 6 bases had no gene match. CDR1 MNHEY and CDR2 SVGEGT come from the germline V gene. This CDR3 region has 16 residues. The CDR3 DNA sequence: TGTGCCAGCAGTTACCGTCTGGGACAGCTGAACACTGAAGCTTTCTTT. Encoded protein: CASSYRLGQLNTEAFF.

This chain links TRBV7-3 with TRBJ2-3; 12 positions match TRBD2. This CDR3 region has 14 residues. Per germline, CDR1 SGHTA and CDR2 FQGTGA. V trimming: 5 bases; J trimming: 6 bases; junction bases outside the gene matches: 3. Written as DNA, the CDR3 is TGTGCCAGCAGCCCTGGACTAGCGGGGGATACGCAGTATTTT. Translation: CASSPGLAGDTQYF.

The chain carries TRBV3-1 (or the pseudogene TRBV3-2) and TRBJ1-4, with 7 bases that match TRBD1. This CDR3 has 16 amino acids. The V gene's germline CDR1 is LGHDT and CDR2 YNNKEL (reference sequence). Trimming cost V 0 bases and J 6 bases; bases outside gene matches: 7. CDR3 sequence: CASSQEKTGNDEKLFF. The DNA of the CDR3 is TGTGCCAGCAGCCAAGAGAAGACAGGGAACGATGAAAAACTGTTTTTT.

This clone was counted once. This sequence joins TRBV4-1 and TRBJ2-2; maybe TRBD2 (5 bases). Germline V gene lookup returns CDR1 MGHRA and CDR2 YSYEKL. V was pared by 0 bases and J by 4 bases, with 18 bases between. This CDR3 has 18 residues. CDR3 residues: CASSQEGSGLAFTGELFF. The DNA for the CDR3 is TGCGCCAGCAGCCAAGAGGGATCCGGTCTAGCTTTCACCGGGGAGCTGTTTTTT.

The CDR3 DNA sequence: TGTGCCAGCAGTCCTAGCCCATACGAGCAGTACTTC. Translating it yields CASSPSPYEQYF. The chain has TRBV28 and TRBJ2-7; TRBD2 is a possible D gene (5 bases). The germline CDR1 and CDR2 sequences are MDHEN and SYDVKM. The CDR3 is 12 amino acids. Trimming stripped 5 bases from V and 4 bases from J, with 9 bases between.

This clone was seen a single time. The chain carries TRBV5-4 and TRBJ1-1; no clear D. Per the germline V gene, CDR1 is SGHNT and CDR2 is YYREEE (reference sequence). This CDR3 contains 16 residues. V was trimmed by 4 bases and J by 0 bases, leaving 16 bases between them. CDR3 coding DNA: TGTGCCAGCAGCCCATCGAGACTGAAAATGAACACTGAAGCTTTCTTT. As protein: CASSPSRLKMNTEAFF.

This chain joins TRBV11-3 and TRBJ2-5, with 7 bases matching TRBD1. CDR3 length: 15 residues. The germline V gene has CDR1 SGHNT and CDR2 YENEEA. After removal of 5 bases from V and 2 bases from J, the junction contained 8 bases not matched to a gene. The CDR3 DNA reads as TGTGCCAGCAGCCTAGGGGGCACAGTACAAGAGACCCAGTACTTC. It codes for CASSLGGTVQETQYF.